The rows below give T cell receptor beta chains drawn from one sample of a study of blood T cell repertoires in COVID-19. Using immunoSEQ multiplex PCR, the repertoire was profiled, and TCRdb retains in-frame clones only, with some absent. Among about 210,000 clones listed, about 88% were seen once. Sequencing was carried out using peripheral blood. The source is a woman aged 35 to 49 with acute or convalescent COVID-19. The CDR3 runs from the conserved cysteine through the conserved F or W. The order of the fields is CDR3 length, J gene, V gene, CDR3 protein.

15 | TRBJ1-1 | TRBV25-1 | CASSEFFSQGTEAFF
13 | TRBJ2-4 | TRBV4-1 | CASSRSTENIQYF
15 | TRBJ1-5 | TRBV19 | CASSIYGAGNQPQHF
14 | TRBJ1-1 | TRBV15 | CATPTGTSNTEAFF
16 | TRBJ1-5 | TRBV4-1 | CASSQTLDRGIQPQHF
17 | TRBJ1-2 | TRBV11-2 | CASRKAGQGLINYGYTF
14 | TRBJ1-1 | TRBV4-1 | CASSPLTGKAEAFF
15 | TRBJ2-5 | TRBV5-1 | CASGIGGDPGETQYF
15 | TRBJ2-5 | TRBV19 | CASSVGLQVQETQYF
14 | TRBJ1-2 | TRBV7-8 | CASSLGGFSYGYTF
14 | TRBJ1-2 | TRBV5-4 | CASSSLTGVKGYTF
18 | TRBJ2-5 | TRBV5-1 | CASSLDPSGGGKSQTQYF
13 | TRBJ1-2 | TRBV9 | CASSNSLAAGYTF
16 | TRBJ1-3 | TRBV9 | CASSPMTGPSGNTIYF
14 | TRBJ1-1 | TRBV7-9 | CASSPRGDREEAFF
17 | TRBJ1-2 | TRBV11-2 | CASSSRDTGPPDYGYTF
19 | TRBJ1-1 | TRBV7-9 | CASSLAGYGTGNPKGEAFF
11 | TRBJ2-1 | TRBV12-3/TRBV12-4 | CASSLRVEQFF
14 | TRBJ1-4 | TRBV29-1 | CSVQQGMANEKLFF
14 | TRBJ2-5 | TRBV4-2 | CASSQDGRGETQYF
18 | TRBJ1-3 | TRBV4-1 | CASSQGPGGGRIGNTIYF
16 | TRBJ1-1 | TRBV19 | CASSTTDRRVSTEAFF
15 | TRBJ1-1 | TRBV19 | CASSIFWAENTEAFF
15 | TRBJ1-1 | TRBV11-2 | CASSLPGRVYTEAFF
15 | TRBJ1-1 | TRBV15 | CATSRSRKGGTEAFF
13 | TRBJ2-3 | TRBV24-1 | CATSDLKGVTQYF
16 | TRBJ2-3 | TRBV9 | CASSVWDRVTADTQYF
14 | TRBJ2-6 | TRBV18 | CASSRGYGANVLTF
11 | TRBJ2-5 | TRBV6-2/TRBV6-3 | CASSLQETQYF
15 | TRBJ2-5 | TRBV7-8 | CASSLGGGARETQYF
13 | TRBJ1-5 | TRBV15 | CATSRDPGGPQHF
16 | TRBJ2-3 | TRBV5-1 | CASTLTGTSLTDTQYF
15 | TRBJ1-1 | TRBV4-1 | CASSPVGGRNTEAFF
13 | TRBJ1-5 | TRBV5-6 | CASSFNLNQPQHF
19 | TRBJ1-1 | TRBV21-1 | CASSKSRTGGDEVNTEAFF
14 | TRBJ1-3 | TRBV9 | CASSAQGAGNTIYF
14 | TRBJ1-6 | TRBV5-6 | CASSLAGSYSPLHF
16 | TRBJ2-3 | TRBV18 | CASSPQGQHSTDTQYF
12 | TRBJ1-1 | TRBV2 | CASSVTTRKAFF
14 | TRBJ2-1 | TRBV6-5 | CASIRTGAYNEQFF
12 | TRBJ1-1 | TRBV11-2 | CASSSYGAEAFF
13 | TRBJ1-1 | TRBV5-6 | CASSLGPGTEAFF
16 | TRBJ1-1 | TRBV12-5 | CASGLVAGRLNTEAFF
13 | TRBJ2-3 | TRBV19 | CASSKGDTDTQYF
18 | TRBJ2-5 | TRBV18 | CASSPVVPGGLSGETQYF
11 | TRBJ1-1 | TRBV12-3/TRBV12-4 | CASSLRAGAFF
15 | TRBJ1-4 | TRBV28 | CASSPGGRGGEKLFF
14 | TRBJ1-2 | TRBV9 | CASSEDRGLHGYTF
13 | TRBJ2-5 | TRBV10-3 | CAISEGQKETQYF
17 | TRBJ1-4 | TRBV4-1 | CASSQDNWAAFNEKLFF
14 | TRBJ1-1 | TRBV5-1 | CASSLPSGGTEAFF
15 | TRBJ1-4 | TRBV5-1 | CASSFKGTGHEKLFF
14 | TRBJ2-5 | TRBV12-5 | CASGFGQGLETQYF
16 | TRBJ1-6 | TRBV30 | CAWSVPAGLGPSPLHF